The TCR beta chain described here comes from a study of T cell responses to AZD1222 COVID-19 vaccine. The study, taken as a whole, reports: Unmutated regions of variants are reportedly targeted by nearly half of spike-specific TCRs. Clonal diversity was possibly underestimated; the donors were predominantly white British and more often female.

Of note for this clone: What it binds is unknown.

TCRdb keeps only in-frame clones here, not all; method: immunoSEQ multiplex PCR. The sample has under 150,000 clones; roughly 90% are singletons. Second-dose intervals near 4 or 12 weeks were combined. The CDR3 covers 13 residues. Germline CDR1 reads SQVTM; CDR2 reads ANQGSEA. V was clipped by 4 bases and J by 2 bases, with 8 bases between them. The source was peripheral blood, collected 28 days after the second AZD1222 dose. The TCR was taken from an adult who received the AZD1222 COVID-19 vaccine. V usage is TRBV29-1 and J usage is TRBJ2-2; D gene ambiguous. The CDR3 reads CSVAPANTGELFF. Written as DNA, the CDR3 is TGCAGCGTTGCCCCAGCCAACACCGGGGAGCTGTTTTTT.